A selection of T cell receptor beta chains follows, all from one sample in a study of blood T cell repertoires in COVID-19. This table comes from immunoSEQ multiplex PCR, and its TCRdb copy is limited to in-frame clones, with some not included. The repertoire holds 150,000 to 200,000 clones, more than 90% seen once, with 0.53% in the top ten. Sequenced: peripheral blood. These receptors all stem from a man aged 50 or older with acute or convalescent COVID-19. Each CDR3 is given with its conserved first and last residue. A D gene is named only where the DNA matches it firmly. Not all rows give a size; the values are once, few, many and, for expanded clones, a class.

J gene: TRBJ1-6; clone size: NA; V gene: TRBV28; CDR3 length: 15; D gene: NA; CDR3 protein: CASKIRSSYNSPLHF; CDR3 DNA: TGTGCCAGCAAAATTCGGAGCTCCTATAATTCACCCCTCCACTTT
J gene: TRBJ2-1; clone size: NA; V gene: TRBV7-2; CDR3 length: 17; D gene: NA; CDR3 protein: CASSSPSGLRSYNEQFF; CDR3 DNA: TGTGCCAGCAGCTCCCCGTCAGGACTCCGCTCCTACAATGAGCAGTTCTTC
J gene: TRBJ2-3; clone size: NA; V gene: TRBV21-1; CDR3 length: 15; D gene: NA; CDR3 protein: CASSIAGTGEDTQYF; CDR3 DNA: TGTGCCAGCAGCATTGCCGGGACAGGGGAAGATACGCAGTATTTT
J gene: TRBJ2-2; clone size: NA; V gene: TRBV25-1; CDR3 length: 15; D gene: TRBD1; CDR3 protein: CASRLDRANTGELFF; CDR3 DNA: TGTGCCAGCAGATTGGACAGGGCGAACACCGGGGAGCTGTTTTTT
J gene: TRBJ2-2; clone size: NA; V gene: TRBV7-9; CDR3 length: 15; D gene: NA; CDR3 protein: CASSINDIYTGELFF; CDR3 DNA: TGTGCCAGCAGCATCAATGACATCTACACCGGGGAGCTGTTTTTT
J gene: TRBJ1-2; clone size: NA; V gene: TRBV4-1; CDR3 length: 17; D gene: TRBD1; CDR3 protein: CASSQDLVQGTNYGYTF; CDR3 DNA: TGCGCCAGCAGCCAAGATTTGGTACAGGGGACTAACTATGGCTACACCTTC
J gene: TRBJ2-1; clone size: NA; V gene: TRBV18; CDR3 length: 15; D gene: TRBD2; CDR3 protein: CASSPGLAGYNEQFF; CDR3 DNA: TGTGCCAGCTCACCTGGACTAGCGGGGTACAATGAGCAGTTCTTC
J gene: TRBJ1-3; clone size: few; V gene: TRBV9; CDR3 length: 15; D gene: NA; CDR3 protein: CASSETGFSGNTIYF; CDR3 DNA: TGTGCCAGCAGCGAAACAGGCTTCTCTGGAAACACCATATATTTT
J gene: TRBJ1-2; clone size: NA; V gene: TRBV9; CDR3 length: 16; D gene: NA; CDR3 protein: CASSAQTPSVVYGYTF; CDR3 DNA: TGTGCCAGCAGCGCCCAGACACCCTCGGTGGTCTATGGCTACACCTTC
J gene: TRBJ2-4; clone size: NA; V gene: TRBV27; CDR3 length: 14; D gene: NA; CDR3 protein: CASSPGGGPDIQYF; CDR3 DNA: TGTGCCAGCTCCCCTGGGGGGGGGCCCGACATTCAGTACTTC
J gene: TRBJ2-5; clone size: NA; V gene: TRBV10-3; CDR3 length: 12; D gene: NA; CDR3 protein: CAISTGGETQYF; CDR3 DNA: TGTGCCATCAGTACTGGGGGGGAGACCCAGTACTTC
J gene: TRBJ2-7; clone size: NA; V gene: TRBV6-6; CDR3 length: 13; D gene: TRBD1; CDR3 protein: CASQGQFSHEQYF; CDR3 DNA: TGTGCCAGCCAGGGACAGTTTTCCCACGAGCAGTACTTC
J gene: TRBJ2-3; clone size: NA; V gene: TRBV7-2; CDR3 length: 15; D gene: TRBD1; CDR3 protein: CASSFTGGRTDTQYF; CDR3 DNA: TGTGCCAGCAGCTTTACAGGGGGCCGCACAGATACGCAGTATTTT
J gene: TRBJ2-3; clone size: NA; V gene: TRBV9; CDR3 length: 16; D gene: NA; CDR3 protein: CASSVGGGAGTDTQYF; CDR3 DNA: TGTGCCAGCAGCGTAGGAGGGGGGGCAGGCACAGATACGCAGTATTTT
J gene: TRBJ2-3; clone size: NA; V gene: TRBV20-1; CDR3 length: 18; D gene: TRBD1; CDR3 protein: CSANDRDRDYPSTDTQYF; CDR3 DNA: TGCAGTGCTAATGACCGGGACAGGGATTATCCTAGCACAGATACGCAGTATTTT
J gene: TRBJ2-5; clone size: few; V gene: TRBV7-2; CDR3 length: 16; D gene: TRBD2; CDR3 protein: CASSLVPLPGGETQYF; CDR3 DNA: TGTGCCAGCAGCTTAGTTCCCCTCCCGGGGGGAGAGACCCAGTACTTC
J gene: TRBJ2-5; clone size: NA; V gene: TRBV11-1; CDR3 length: 15; D gene: TRBD2; CDR3 protein: CASRGESGGAKTQYF; CDR3 DNA: TGTGCCAGCAGAGGGGAAAGCGGGGGAGCTAAGACCCAGTACTTC
J gene: TRBJ2-6; clone size: NA; V gene: TRBV18; CDR3 length: 17; D gene: NA; CDR3 protein: CASSPQGSYSGANVLTF; CDR3 DNA: TGTGCCAGCTCACCACAGGGGTCTTACTCTGGGGCCAACGTCCTGACTTTC
J gene: TRBJ2-2; clone size: NA; V gene: TRBV7-8; CDR3 length: 14; D gene: NA; CDR3 protein: CASQGTSNTGELFF; CDR3 DNA: TGTGCCAGCCAAGGGACTTCGAACACCGGGGAGCTGTTTTTT
J gene: TRBJ1-5; clone size: NA; V gene: TRBV6-5; CDR3 length: 14; D gene: NA; CDR3 protein: CAAERLGSNQPQHF; CDR3 DNA: TGTGCCGCAGAGAGACTCGGAAGCAATCAGCCCCAGCATTTT
J gene: TRBJ1-3; clone size: NA; V gene: TRBV18; CDR3 length: 15; D gene: TRBD1; CDR3 protein: CASSPQDRAGNTIYF; CDR3 DNA: TGTGCCAGCTCACCCCAGGACAGGGCTGGAAACACCATATATTTT
J gene: TRBJ1-5; clone size: NA; V gene: TRBV6-1; CDR3 length: 16; D gene: NA; CDR3 protein: CASSEAPGTGNQPQHF; CDR3 DNA: TGTGCCAGCAGTGAAGCGCCGGGAACAGGCAATCAGCCCCAGCATTTT
J gene: TRBJ2-2; clone size: NA; V gene: TRBV18; CDR3 length: 15; D gene: NA; CDR3 protein: CASSPPGRNTGELFF; CDR3 DNA: TGTGCCAGCTCACCACCGGGCAGGAACACCGGGGAGCTGTTTTTT
J gene: TRBJ2-2; clone size: NA; V gene: TRBV20-1; CDR3 length: 17; D gene: TRBD2; CDR3 protein: CSASKGGSLSNTGELFF; CDR3 DNA: TGCAGTGCTAGTAAAGGCGGGAGCCTTTCGAACACCGGGGAGCTGTTTTTT
J gene: TRBJ2-1; clone size: NA; V gene: TRBV5-1; CDR3 length: 13; D gene: NA; CDR3 protein: CASSVQDGHEQFF; CDR3 DNA: TGCGCCAGCAGTGTACAGGACGGGCATGAGCAGTTCTTC
J gene: TRBJ2-3; clone size: NA; V gene: TRBV6-1; CDR3 length: 16; D gene: TRBD1; CDR3 protein: CASSEGDRGLPDTQYF; CDR3 DNA: TGTGCCAGCAGTGAGGGGGACAGGGGGCTTCCAGATACGCAGTATTTT
J gene: TRBJ2-1; clone size: NA; V gene: TRBV7-2; CDR3 length: 16; D gene: NA; CDR3 protein: CASSLRLLNSYNEQFF; CDR3 DNA: TGTGCCAGCAGCTTAAGACTGTTGAACTCCTACAATGAGCAGTTCTTC
J gene: TRBJ2-2; clone size: NA; V gene: TRBV5-4; CDR3 length: 13; D gene: NA; CDR3 protein: CASSSGGPGELFF; CDR3 DNA: TGTGCCAGCAGCTCTGGGGGCCCCGGGGAGCTGTTTTTT
J gene: TRBJ2-5; clone size: NA; V gene: TRBV18; CDR3 length: 14; D gene: TRBD2; CDR3 protein: CATKTSGSGETQYF; CDR3 DNA: TGTGCCACCAAGACTAGCGGGAGCGGAGAGACCCAGTACTTC
J gene: TRBJ2-7; clone size: NA; V gene: TRBV7-9; CDR3 length: 15; D gene: TRBD2; CDR3 protein: CASSEAAGVSYEQYF; CDR3 DNA: TGTGCCAGCAGCGAAGCAGCGGGAGTTTCGTACGAGCAGTACTTC
J gene: TRBJ1-6; clone size: NA; V gene: TRBV15; CDR3 length: 14; D gene: TRBD1; CDR3 protein: CATRIDRGDSPLHF; CDR3 DNA: TGTGCCACCAGGATAGACAGGGGGGATTCACCCCTCCACTTT
J gene: TRBJ2-7; clone size: NA; V gene: TRBV28; CDR3 length: 15; D gene: TRBD2; CDR3 protein: CASSTRGAGSYEQYF; CDR3 DNA: TGTGCCAGCAGTACGCGGGGGGCAGGCTCCTACGAGCAGTACTTC
J gene: TRBJ1-2; clone size: once; V gene: TRBV15; CDR3 length: 12; D gene: NA; CDR3 protein: CATSYSNYGYTF; CDR3 DNA: TGTGCCACCAGCTACAGTAACTATGGCTACACCTTC
J gene: TRBJ1-5; clone size: NA; V gene: TRBV15; CDR3 length: 14; D gene: NA; CDR3 protein: CATSRTGSNQPQHF; CDR3 DNA: TGTGCCACCAGCAGAACAGGGTCAAATCAGCCCCAGCATTTT
J gene: TRBJ1-6; clone size: NA; V gene: TRBV7-8; CDR3 length: 15; D gene: TRBD1; CDR3 protein: CASSSGQGDNSPLHF; CDR3 DNA: TGTGCCAGCAGCTCGGGACAGGGAGATAATTCACCCCTCCACTTT
J gene: TRBJ1-1; clone size: NA; V gene: TRBV6-2/TRBV6-3; CDR3 length: 13; D gene: NA; CDR3 protein: CASSYRGALEAFF; CDR3 DNA: TGTGCCAGCAGTTACAGGGGCGCCTTGGAAGCTTTCTTT
J gene: TRBJ2-3; clone size: once; V gene: TRBV5-1; CDR3 length: 17; D gene: TRBD2; CDR3 protein: CASSPGLAGGRIDTQYF; CDR3 DNA: TGCGCCAGCAGCCCGGGACTAGCGGGAGGACGGATAGATACGCAGTATTTT
J gene: TRBJ1-2; clone size: NA; V gene: TRBV29-1; CDR3 length: 13; D gene: TRBD1; CDR3 protein: CSISGQGRGGYTF; CDR3 DNA: TGCAGCATCTCGGGACAGGGGAGGGGTGGCTACACCTTC
J gene: TRBJ2-3; clone size: NA; V gene: TRBV18; CDR3 length: 16; D gene: TRBD2; CDR3 protein: CASSRLAGDLTDTQYF; CDR3 DNA: TGTGCCAGCTCACGACTAGCGGGAGACCTCACAGATACGCAGTATTTT
J gene: TRBJ2-5; clone size: NA; V gene: TRBV5-1; CDR3 length: 15; D gene: TRBD1; CDR3 protein: CASSRQGAPEETQYF; CDR3 DNA: TGCGCCAGCAGCAGACAGGGGGCGCCTGAGGAGACCCAGTACTTC
J gene: TRBJ2-5; clone size: NA; V gene: TRBV5-4; CDR3 length: 14; D gene: NA; CDR3 protein: CASSEMGGEETQYF; CDR3 DNA: TGTGCCAGCAGCGAAATGGGGGGAGAAGAGACCCAGTACTTC
J gene: TRBJ2-5; clone size: once; V gene: TRBV19; CDR3 length: 17; D gene: TRBD1; CDR3 protein: CASSMDRQGGYQETQYF; CDR3 DNA: TGTGCCAGTAGTATGGACCGACAGGGGGGGTACCAAGAGACCCAGTACTTC
J gene: TRBJ2-1; clone size: few; V gene: TRBV29-1; CDR3 length: 13; D gene: TRBD1; CDR3 protein: CSGRDRDYNEQFF; CDR3 DNA: TGCAGCGGCCGGGACAGGGACTACAATGAGCAGTTCTTC
J gene: TRBJ2-3; clone size: NA; V gene: TRBV11-3; CDR3 length: 16; D gene: TRBD2; CDR3 protein: CASSTGTSGNTDTQYF; CDR3 DNA: TGTGCCAGCAGCACGGGGACTAGCGGAAACACAGATACGCAGTATTTT
J gene: TRBJ1-1; clone size: NA; V gene: TRBV5-1; CDR3 length: 14; D gene: NA; CDR3 protein: CASLPDPLNTEAFF; CDR3 DNA: TGCGCCAGCTTACCAGATCCATTGAACACTGAAGCTTTCTTT
J gene: TRBJ2-1; clone size: NA; V gene: TRBV4-3; CDR3 length: 16; D gene: NA; CDR3 protein: CASSQEGGRGMDEQFF; CDR3 DNA: TGCGCCAGCAGCCAAGAGGGGGGACGGGGTATGGATGAGCAGTTCTTC
J gene: TRBJ1-5; clone size: few; V gene: TRBV6-2/TRBV6-3; CDR3 length: 16; D gene: NA; CDR3 protein: CASSVSGNSRNQPQHF; CDR3 DNA: TGTGCCAGCAGCGTATCAGGGAATAGTCGCAATCAGCCCCAGCATTTT
J gene: TRBJ1-4; clone size: NA; V gene: TRBV21-1; CDR3 length: 15; D gene: NA; CDR3 protein: CASSKWTGLGEKLFF; CDR3 DNA: TGTGCCAGCAGCAAGTGGACAGGATTAGGTGAAAAACTGTTTTTT
J gene: TRBJ2-2; clone size: NA; V gene: TRBV4-1; CDR3 length: 17; D gene: TRBD1; CDR3 protein: CASSQGQGMVPVGELFF; CDR3 DNA: TGCGCCAGCAGCCAAGGACAGGGTATGGTTCCGGTCGGGGAGCTGTTTTTT
J gene: TRBJ2-3; clone size: NA; V gene: TRBV4-1; CDR3 length: 20; D gene: TRBD2; CDR3 protein: CASSRRTNSGLAPSTDTQYF; CDR3 DNA: TGCGCCAGCAGCAGACGAACTAACTCGGGACTAGCACCTAGCACAGATACGCAGTATTTT
J gene: TRBJ2-5; clone size: NA; V gene: TRBV7-2; CDR3 length: 14; D gene: TRBD2; CDR3 protein: CASSLEGLAGTQYF; CDR3 DNA: TGTGCCAGCAGCTTAGAGGGACTAGCGGGGACCCAGTACTTC
J gene: TRBJ2-2; clone size: few; V gene: TRBV7-9; CDR3 length: 12; D gene: NA; CDR3 protein: CASSTGPGELFF; CDR3 DNA: TGTGCCAGCAGCACAGGGCCCGGGGAGCTGTTTTTT
J gene: TRBJ1-2; clone size: NA; V gene: TRBV2; CDR3 length: 13; D gene: NA; CDR3 protein: CASSGASNYGYTF; CDR3 DNA: TGTGCCAGCAGTGGGGCTTCTAACTATGGCTACACCTTC
J gene: TRBJ2-2; clone size: NA; V gene: TRBV7-3; CDR3 length: 15; D gene: TRBD1; CDR3 protein: CASSRGQGAGGELFF; CDR3 DNA: TGTGCCAGCAGCCGAGGACAGGGGGCAGGCGGGGAGCTGTTTTTT
J gene: TRBJ2-3; clone size: NA; V gene: TRBV6-6; CDR3 length: 12; D gene: TRBD2; CDR3 protein: CASSPTSGQWYF; CDR3 DNA: TGTGCCAGCAGTCCAACTAGCGGCCAATGGTATTTT
J gene: TRBJ1-2; clone size: NA; V gene: TRBV27; CDR3 length: 14; D gene: TRBD1; CDR3 protein: CASSFQGADYGYTF; CDR3 DNA: TGTGCCAGCAGTTTCCAGGGGGCGGACTATGGCTACACCTTC
J gene: TRBJ1-5; clone size: NA; V gene: TRBV28; CDR3 length: 12; D gene: NA; CDR3 protein: CASGGRDQPQHF; CDR3 DNA: TGTGCCAGCGGGGGCAGGGATCAGCCCCAGCATTTT
J gene: TRBJ2-3; clone size: NA; V gene: TRBV6-2/TRBV6-3; CDR3 length: 13; D gene: TRBD1; CDR3 protein: CASSYTGGIKQYF; CDR3 DNA: TGTGCCAGCAGTTATACAGGGGGGATCAAGCAGTATTTT
J gene: TRBJ2-5; clone size: NA; V gene: TRBV7-2; CDR3 length: 15; D gene: TRBD1; CDR3 protein: CASSSMGQGQETQYF; CDR3 DNA: TGTGCCAGCAGCTCGATGGGACAGGGGCAAGAGACCCAGTACTTC